Listed below are T cell receptor beta chains from one sample, sequenced in a study of vaccination and CD4 T cells after COVID-19. Their antigens remain unidentified. From the PCR reads, TCRdb called clonotypes with MiXCR, one entry per CDR3 protein. The table has 4,500 or so distinct CDR3 sequences, roughly 44% seen once; the top ten hold 35% to 45%. Input material: CD4+ T cells from blood, cultured in vitro. The receptors come from a human donor who had recovered from COVID-19. CDR3s include the opening cysteine and the closing phenylalanine or tryptophan. A D gene is named only where the DNA matches it firmly. Clone sizes are given selectively: once, few, many, or a class where the clone is expanded.

j_call d_call v_call clone_size cdr3_aa cdr3_nt
TRBJ2-5 TRBD2 TRBV11-2 few CASSFSGREETQYF TGTGCCAGCAGCTTTAGCGGGAGGGAAGAGACCCAGTACTTC
TRBJ1-1 . TRBV27 few CASSLIPTGIKAFF TGTGCCAGCAGTTTAATCCCCACAGGGATCAAAGCTTTCTTT
TRBJ1-1 . TRBV6-1 few CASSEGENTEAFF TGTGCCAGCAGTGAGGGGGAGAACACTGAAGCTTTCTTT
TRBJ2-4 . TRBV7-4 . CASFPGRRIEDLQYF TGTGCCAGTTTCCCGGGGCGGAGAATCGAAGATCTTCAGTACTTC
TRBJ2-5 TRBD2 TRBV20-1 . CSATPGTRKETQYF TGCAGTGCTACACCCGGGACTAGGAAAGAGACCCAGTACTTC
TRBJ2-5 . TRBV7-3 . CASSYGQSETQYF TGTGCCAGCAGCTACGGACAATCGGAGACCCAGTACTTC
TRBJ1-2 . TRBV21-1 . CASSKTRAYRYTF TGTGCCAGCAGCAAAACACGGGCCTATCGCTACACCTTC
TRBJ2-7 . TRBV5-6 . CASSLDRHYEQYF TGTGCCAGCAGCTTGGACAGACACTACGAGCAGTACTTC
TRBJ2-3 TRBD2 TRBV7-9 . CASSPLWSREGASGFYTDTQYF TGTGCCAGCAGCCCGTTGTGGTCAAGAGAGGGTGCTAGCGGCTTTTACACAGATACGCAGTATTTT
TRBJ2-7 TRBD2 TRBV28 . CASPGRGSSYEQYF TGTGCCAGTCCCGGGCGGGGGAGCTCCTACGAGCAGTACTTC
TRBJ2-5 TRBD1 TRBV6-1 few CASRRDSRETQYF TGTGCCAGCAGGAGGGACAGCAGAGAGACCCAGTACTTC
TRBJ2-3 TRBD2 TRBV7-2 . CASTLAGRSDTQYF TGTGCCAGCACCCTAGCGGGACGATCAGATACGCAGTATTTT
TRBJ2-5 . TRBV15 few CATSGGHAETQYF TGTGCCACCAGCGGGGGACATGCTGAGACCCAGTACTTC
TRBJ2-1 . TRBV7-8 medium-sized CASSPDFSDYNEQFF TGTGCCAGCAGCCCGGACTTCTCCGACTACAATGAGCAGTTCTTC
TRBJ2-7 . TRBV30 medium-sized CASQSGGYEQYF TGTGCATCCCAATCGGGCGGCTACGAGCAGTACTTC
TRBJ2-5 . TRBV7-9 . CASSLVGQHGSLETQYF TGTGCCAGCAGCTTAGTTGGTCAGCATGGATCTTTAGAGACCCAGTACTTC
TRBJ1-2 . TRBV7-2 . CASSPGPGNGYTF TGTGCCAGCAGCCCTGGCCCGGGGAATGGCTACACCTTC
TRBJ2-1 . TRBV14 . CASSQDRAGTLYNEQFF TGTGCCAGCAGCCAAGATAGGGCGGGTACCCTTTACAATGAGCAGTTCTTC
TRBJ2-1 . TRBV2 . CAAAGSPNNEQFF TGTGCGGCTGCAGGGTCCCCTAACAATGAGCAGTTCTTC
TRBJ2-7 . TRBV29-1 . CSAKQGPSYEQYF TGCAGCGCAAAACAGGGACCGTCCTACGAGCAGTACTTC
TRBJ2-7 . TRBV20-1 . CSALNPGGASYEQYF TGCAGTGCTCTCAACCCCGGAGGGGCTTCCTACGAGCAGTACTTC
TRBJ1-1 . TRBV24-1 few CATSDPGLQEAFF TGTGCCACCAGTGACCCCGGGTTGCAAGAAGCTTTCTTT
TRBJ2-1 . TRBV5-4 . CASSQAGVTYNEQFF TGTGCCAGCAGCCAAGCGGGCGTGACCTACAATGAGCAGTTCTTC
TRBJ2-7 . TRBV21-1 few CASRGPTSGFSYEQYF TGTGCCAGCAGGGGCCCGACTAGCGGGTTCTCCTACGAGCAGTACTTC
TRBJ2-7 . TRBV29-1 once CSVEDFYEQYF TGCAGCGTTGAAGATTTCTACGAGCAGTACTTC
TRBJ2-1 TRBD2 TRBV7-9 . CASSFSGLAGDEQFF TGTGCCAGCAGCTTCTCGGGACTAGCGGGGGATGAGCAGTTCTTC
TRBJ1-1 TRBD1 TRBV5-1 . CASSRDRGPTEAFF TGCGCCAGCAGCAGAGACAGGGGGCCCACTGAAGCTTTCTTT
TRBJ2-2 . TRBV18 . CASSLLSPGELFF TGTGCCAGCTCACTACTGTCTCCCGGGGAGCTGTTTTTT
TRBJ1-2 TRBD1 TRBV2 . CASSAEGASPTYGYTF TGTGCCAGCAGTGCCGAGGGGGCTTCTCCTACTTATGGCTACACCTTC